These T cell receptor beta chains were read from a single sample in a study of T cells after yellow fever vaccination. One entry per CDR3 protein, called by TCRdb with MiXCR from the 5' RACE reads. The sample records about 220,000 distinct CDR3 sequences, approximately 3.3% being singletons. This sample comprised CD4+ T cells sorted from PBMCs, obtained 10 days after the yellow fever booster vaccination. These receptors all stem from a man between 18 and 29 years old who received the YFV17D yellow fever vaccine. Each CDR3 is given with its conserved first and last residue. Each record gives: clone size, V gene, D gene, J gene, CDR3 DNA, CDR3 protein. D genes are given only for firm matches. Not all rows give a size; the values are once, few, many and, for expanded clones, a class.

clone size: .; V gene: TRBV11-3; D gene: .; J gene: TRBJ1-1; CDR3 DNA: TGTGCCAGCAGCTTAAGGGTGGACACTGAAGCTTTCTTT; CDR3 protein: CASSLRVDTEAFF
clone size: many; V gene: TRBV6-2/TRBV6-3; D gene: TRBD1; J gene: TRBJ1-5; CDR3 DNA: TGTGCCAGCAGTTACTCTGTGACAGGGGGCACCGGGCAGCCCCAGCATTTT; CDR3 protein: CASSYSVTGGTGQPQHF
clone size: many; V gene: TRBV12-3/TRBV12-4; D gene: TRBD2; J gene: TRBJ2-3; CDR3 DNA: TGTGCCAGCAGTGAGTTGGTAGCGGGGGCCGCAGATACGCAGTATTTT; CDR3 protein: CASSELVAGAADTQYF
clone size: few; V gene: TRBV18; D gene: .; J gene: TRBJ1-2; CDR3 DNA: TGTGCCAGCTCACCACAGGGCCCTAACTATGGCTACACCTTC; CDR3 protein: CASSPQGPNYGYTF
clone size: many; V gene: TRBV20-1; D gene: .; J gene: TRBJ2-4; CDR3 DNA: TGCAGTGCTCCTTCCCTGGCCAAAAACATTCAGTACTTC; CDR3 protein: CSAPSLAKNIQYF
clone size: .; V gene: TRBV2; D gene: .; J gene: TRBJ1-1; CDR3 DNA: TGTGCCAGCAGTGAATTGGCGAACACTGAAGCTTTCTTT; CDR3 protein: CASSELANTEAFF
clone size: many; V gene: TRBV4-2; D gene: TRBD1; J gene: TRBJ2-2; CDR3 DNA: TGTGCCAGCAACTTGGGACAGGGGGATTATATAACCGGGGAGCTGTTTTTT; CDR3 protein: CASNLGQGDYITGELFF
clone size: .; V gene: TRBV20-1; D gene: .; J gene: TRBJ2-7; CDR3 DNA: TGCAGTGCTCCCCGTTCGGGGCTCTGGGAGCAGTACTTC; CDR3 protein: CSAPRSGLWEQYF
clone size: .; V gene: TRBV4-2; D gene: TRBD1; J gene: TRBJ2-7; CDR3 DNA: TGTGCCAGCAGCCAACTAATCCGGGACAGGGGGCGGAGGGAGCAGTACTTC; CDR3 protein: CASSQLIRDRGRREQYF
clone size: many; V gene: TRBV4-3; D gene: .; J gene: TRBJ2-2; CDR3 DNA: TGCGCCAGCAGCCAAGGTAGCCTGAACACCGGGGAGCTGTTTTTT; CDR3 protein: CASSQGSLNTGELFF
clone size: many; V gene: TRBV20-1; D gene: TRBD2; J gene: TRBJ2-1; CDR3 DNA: TGCAGTGCTAGGGAGAGCGGGGGCCGGTACAATGAGCAGTTCTTC; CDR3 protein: CSARESGGRYNEQFF
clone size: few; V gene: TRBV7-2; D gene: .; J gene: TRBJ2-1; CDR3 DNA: TGTGCCAGCAGCTTAAGTATAGGCAGGGGCCTTTACAATGAGCAGTTCTTC; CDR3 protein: CASSLSIGRGLYNEQFF
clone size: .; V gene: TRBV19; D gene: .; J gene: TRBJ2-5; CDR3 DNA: TGTGCCAGTAGTAAGACAGGTGGCGAGACCCAGTACTTC; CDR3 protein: CASSKTGGETQYF
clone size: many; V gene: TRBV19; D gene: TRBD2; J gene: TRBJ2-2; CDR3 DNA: TGTGCCAGTTCGAGGACTAGCGGGGGTAGGGTCGGGGAGCTGTTTTTT; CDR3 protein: CASSRTSGGRVGELFF
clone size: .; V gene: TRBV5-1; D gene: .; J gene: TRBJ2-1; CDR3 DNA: TGCGCCAGCAGCGCCACCGGGACGGGTGGCGATGAGCAGTTCTTC; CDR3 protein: CASSATGTGGDEQFF
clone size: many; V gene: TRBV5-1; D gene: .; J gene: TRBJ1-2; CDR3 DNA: TGCGCCAGCAGCTTGGGAGGAGATGATGGCTACACCTTC; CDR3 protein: CASSLGGDDGYTF